This T cell receptor (beta chain) was retrieved from a study of T-cell reconstitution after alpha-beta-depleted transplantation in children. This CDR3 is 13 amino acids long. The V end lost 3 bases, the J end lost 0 bases, and 6 bases lay between the germline ends. The germline V gene has CDR1 DFQATT and CDR2 SNEGSKA (reference sequence). Construction of the TCRbeta library involved unique molecular identifiers. One entry per CDR3 protein, called by TCRdb with MiXCR from the PCR reads. The sample has 190,000 or so distinct CDR3 sequences, approximately 6.8% seen once; the top ten hold about 2.9%. This clonotype showed up many times.

Sequences were derived from PBMCs from the stem cell graft donor, sampled from the stem cell graft. The sequence was obtained from a human donor who donated a stem cell graft to a child with Wiskott-Aldrich syndrome. The J gene is TRBJ1-5, the V gene TRBV20-1, with no clear D. CDR3 loop: CSARQDSNQPQHF. CDR3 bases: TGCAGTGCTAGGCAAGATAGCAATCAGCCCCAGCATTTT.